A selection of T cell receptor beta chains follows, all from one sample in a study of cytomegalovirus exposure and HLA in healthy donors. Clones were read by immunoSEQ multiplex PCR, and TCRdb kept only the in-frame ones, dropping some. The sample lists over 150,000 clones; 68% were seen once. Input material: PBMCs. These receptor sequences come from a man between 45 and 60 years old in good health and CMV-seronegative. CDR3s include the opening cysteine and the closing phenylalanine or tryptophan. The D gene is left open where the match is weak. Rows give clone size only sometimes, using once, few, many, or a class for an expanded clone.

v_call	d_call	j_call	clone_size	cdr3_aa	cdr3_nt
TRBV9	-	TRBJ1-3	few	CASSLRGSTGNTIYF	TGTGCCAGCAGCTTAAGAGGCTCTACTGGAAACACCATATATTTT
TRBV9	TRBD2	TRBJ2-5	once	CASSVRLAGLETQYF	TGTGCCAGCAGCGTACGACTAGCGGGCCTGGAGACCCAGTACTTC
TRBV7-9	-	TRBJ1-1	-	CASSSSDSGNTEAFF	TGTGCCAGCAGCTCATCGGACAGCGGGAACACTGAAGCTTTCTTT
TRBV7-7	TRBD1	TRBJ1-6	-	CASSLHTDRGNSPLHF	TGTGCTAGCAGCTTACATACGGACAGGGGGAATTCACCCCTCCACTTT
TRBV7-2	TRBD2	TRBJ2-5	-	CASSLRRGAGETQYF	TGTGCCAGCAGCTTACGGCGGGGGGCCGGAGAGACCCAGTACTTC
TRBV28	-	TRBJ1-4	few	CASTTGGEGEKLFF	TGTGCCAGCACCACGGGGGGAGAGGGGGAAAAACTGTTTTTT
TRBV18	TRBD1	TRBJ1-4	-	CASSTEQGVNEKLFF	TGTGCCAGCTCAACTGAACAGGGGGTAAATGAAAAACTGTTTTTT
TRBV10-2	TRBD1	TRBJ1-1	few	CASRDRVANTEAFF	TGCGCCAGCAGGGACAGGGTGGCAAACACTGAAGCTTTCTTT
TRBV28	-	TRBJ1-5	-	CASNPLGEGGNQPQHF	TGTGCCAGCAACCCGCTAGGGGAGGGAGGCAATCAGCCCCAGCATTTT
TRBV4-3	-	TRBJ1-1	-	CASSQLPGGNTEAFF	TGCGCCAGCAGCCAGCTCCCCGGGGGAAACACTGAAGCTTTCTTT
TRBV2	-	TRBJ1-5	-	CASTEEDNQPQHF	TGTGCCAGCACCGAGGAGGACAATCAGCCCCAGCATTTT
TRBV2	TRBD1	TRBJ1-3	-	CASSEVGTGLGNTIYF	TGTGCCAGCAGTGAAGTCGGGACAGGGCTAGGAAACACCATATATTTT
TRBV14	TRBD1	TRBJ2-5	-	CASSQVTGAETQYF	TGTGCCAGCAGCCAAGTTACAGGGGCGGAGACCCAGTACTTC
TRBV18	TRBD1	TRBJ2-2	few	CASSPGRTGNTGELFF	TGTGCCAGCTCACCCGGCCGGACAGGGAACACCGGGGAGCTGTTTTTT